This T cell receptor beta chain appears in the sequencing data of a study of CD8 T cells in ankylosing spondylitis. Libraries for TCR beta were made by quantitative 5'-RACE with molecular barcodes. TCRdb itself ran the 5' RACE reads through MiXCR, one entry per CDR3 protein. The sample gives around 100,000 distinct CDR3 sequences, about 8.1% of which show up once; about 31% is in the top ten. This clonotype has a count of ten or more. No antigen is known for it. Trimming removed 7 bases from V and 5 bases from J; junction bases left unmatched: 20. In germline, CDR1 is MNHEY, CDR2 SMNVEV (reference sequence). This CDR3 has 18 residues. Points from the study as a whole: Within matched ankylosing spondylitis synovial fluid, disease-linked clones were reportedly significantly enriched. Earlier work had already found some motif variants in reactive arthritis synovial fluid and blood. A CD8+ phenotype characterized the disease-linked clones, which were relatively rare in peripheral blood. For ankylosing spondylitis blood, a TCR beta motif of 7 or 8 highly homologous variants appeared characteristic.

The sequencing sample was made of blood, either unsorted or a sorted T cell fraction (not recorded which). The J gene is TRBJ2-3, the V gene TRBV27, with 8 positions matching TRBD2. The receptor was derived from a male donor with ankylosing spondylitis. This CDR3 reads CASTRGSLEREGIDTQYF. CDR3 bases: TGTGCCAGCACCCGGGGGTCTCTCGAACGGGAGGGCATAGATACGCAGTATTTT.